The source of this T cell receptor (beta chain) is a study of blood T cell repertoires in COVID-19. Study-wide context: Sites in the United States, Italy and Spain provided acute and convalescent COVID-19 samples.

Per the original data handling: Using reference gene primer amplification, nucleated cell counts were estimated. Sequenced by immunoSEQ multiplex PCR; TCRdb stores in-frame clones only, minus some. V and J calls and clone size are given by that table; D and trimming were obtained from the DNA. The repertoire holds under 250,000 clones, with 75% to 85% as singletons. Ages ranged from about 18 to 100 years, with residence in approximately 25 US areas. The receptor's source is a woman between 45 and 65 years old with acute COVID-19. Sample: PBMCs or T cells enriched from blood (not recorded which).

CDR3 sequence: CASSQQASQGSSGYTF. The CDR3 DNA reads as TGTGCCAGCAGCCAACAAGCAAGTCAGGGGAGTTCTGGCTACACCTTC. V gene TRBV3-1 (or the pseudogene TRBV3-2) combines with J gene TRBJ1-2; maybe TRBD1 (6 bases). This CDR3 comprises 16 residues. Germline V CDR1 and CDR2: LGHDT, YNNKEL (reference sequence). V was clipped by 2 bases and J by 7 bases, with 20 bases between them.